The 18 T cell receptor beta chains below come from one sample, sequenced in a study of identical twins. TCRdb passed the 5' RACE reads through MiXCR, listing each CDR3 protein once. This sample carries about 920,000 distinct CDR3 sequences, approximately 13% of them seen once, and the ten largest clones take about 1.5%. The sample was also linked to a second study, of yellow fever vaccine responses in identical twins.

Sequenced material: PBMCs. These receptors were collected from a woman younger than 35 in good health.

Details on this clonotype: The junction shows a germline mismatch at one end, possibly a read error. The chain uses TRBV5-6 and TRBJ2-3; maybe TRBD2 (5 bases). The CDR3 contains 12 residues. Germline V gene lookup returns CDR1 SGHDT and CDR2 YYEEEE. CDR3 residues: CASGLLNSKAHF. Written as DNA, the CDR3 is TGTGCCAGCGGACTTTTGAACTCCAAGGCCCATTTT.

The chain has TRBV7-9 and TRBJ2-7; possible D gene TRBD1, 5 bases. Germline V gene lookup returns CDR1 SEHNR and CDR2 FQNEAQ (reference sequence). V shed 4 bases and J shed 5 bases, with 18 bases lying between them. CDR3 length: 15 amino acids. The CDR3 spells CASSSGPRGENEQYF. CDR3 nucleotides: TGTGCCAGCAGCTCAGGGCCCCGAGGTGAAAACGAGCAGTACTTC. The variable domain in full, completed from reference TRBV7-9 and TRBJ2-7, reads DTGVSQNPRHKITKRGQNVTFRCDPISEHNRLYWYRQTLGQGPEFLTYFQNEAQLEKSRLLSDRFSAERPKGSFSTLEIQRTEQGDSAMYLCASSSGPRGENEQYFGPGTRLTVT.

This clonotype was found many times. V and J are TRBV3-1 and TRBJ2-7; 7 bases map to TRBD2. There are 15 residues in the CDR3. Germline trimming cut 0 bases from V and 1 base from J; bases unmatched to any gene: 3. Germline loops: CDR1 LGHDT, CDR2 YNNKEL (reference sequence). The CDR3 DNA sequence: TGTGCCAGCAGCCAAGATGGGGGGGGATCCTACGAGCAGTACTTC. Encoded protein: CASSQDGGGSYEQYF.

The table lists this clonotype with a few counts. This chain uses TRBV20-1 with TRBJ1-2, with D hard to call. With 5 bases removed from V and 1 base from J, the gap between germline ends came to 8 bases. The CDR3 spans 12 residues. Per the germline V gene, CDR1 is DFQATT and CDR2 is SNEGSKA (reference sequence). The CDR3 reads CSAADGNYGYTF. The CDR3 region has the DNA TGCAGTGCTGCCGACGGTAACTATGGCTACACCTTC.

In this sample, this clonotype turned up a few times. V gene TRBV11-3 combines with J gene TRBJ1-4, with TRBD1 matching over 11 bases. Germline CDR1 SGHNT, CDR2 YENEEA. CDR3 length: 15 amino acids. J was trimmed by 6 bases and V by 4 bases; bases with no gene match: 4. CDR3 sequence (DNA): TGTGCCAGCAGCTCGCCGGGACAGGGGGATGAAAAACTGTTTTTT. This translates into CASSSPGQGDEKLFF.

The chain's CDR3 is CASKIQGGRIEAFF. The CDR3, as DNA: TGTGCCAGTAAGATCCAGGGGGGTCGGATTGAAGCTTTCTTT. The chain couples TRBV19 to TRBJ1-1; 7 bases are shared with TRBD1. CDR3 length: 14 amino acids. Germline values: CDR1 LNHDA, CDR2 SQIVND (reference sequence). V lost 7 bases, J lost 7 bases, and 12 bases stayed unmatched.

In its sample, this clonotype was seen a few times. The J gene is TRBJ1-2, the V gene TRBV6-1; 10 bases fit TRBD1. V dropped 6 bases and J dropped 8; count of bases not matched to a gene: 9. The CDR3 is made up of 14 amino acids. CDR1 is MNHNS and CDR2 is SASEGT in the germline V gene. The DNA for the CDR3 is TGTGCCAGCAGATCTGACAGGGGGCTTCGGGGCTACACCTTC. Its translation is CASRSDRGLRGYTF.

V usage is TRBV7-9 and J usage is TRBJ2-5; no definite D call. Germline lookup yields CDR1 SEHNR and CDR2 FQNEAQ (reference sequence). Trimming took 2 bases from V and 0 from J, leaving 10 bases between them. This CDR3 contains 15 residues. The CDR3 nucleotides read TGTGCCAGCAGCTTAAATTCCCTAGACCAAGAGACCCAGTACTTC. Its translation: CASSLNSLDQETQYF.

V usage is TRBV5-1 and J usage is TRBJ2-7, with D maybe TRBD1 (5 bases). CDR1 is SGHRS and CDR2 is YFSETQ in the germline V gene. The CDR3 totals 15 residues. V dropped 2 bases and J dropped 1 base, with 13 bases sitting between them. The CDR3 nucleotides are TGCGCCAGCAGCTTCGTAGGGGTCGGGTCCTACGAGCAGTACTTC. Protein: CASSFVGVGSYEQYF.

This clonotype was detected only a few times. The CDR3 DNA reads TGTGCCAGCAGCTGGGGTAGCTGGGGGACAGATACGCAGTATTTT. Encoded protein: CASSWGSWGTDTQYF. The chain links TRBV5-8 to TRBJ2-3; the D gene could be TRBD1 or TRBD2 (5 bases each). Germline values: CDR1 SGHTS, CDR2 YDEGEE. There are 15 residues in the CDR3. V shed 3 bases and J shed 3 bases, with 14 bases lying between them.

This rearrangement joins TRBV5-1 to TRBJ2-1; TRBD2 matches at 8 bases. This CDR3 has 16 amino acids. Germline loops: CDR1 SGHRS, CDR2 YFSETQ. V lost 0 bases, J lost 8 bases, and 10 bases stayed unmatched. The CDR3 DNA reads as TGCGCCAGCAGCTTGGCCGGGGGGGACTTGGTTGATGAGCAGTTCTTC. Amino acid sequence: CASSLAGGDLVDEQFF.

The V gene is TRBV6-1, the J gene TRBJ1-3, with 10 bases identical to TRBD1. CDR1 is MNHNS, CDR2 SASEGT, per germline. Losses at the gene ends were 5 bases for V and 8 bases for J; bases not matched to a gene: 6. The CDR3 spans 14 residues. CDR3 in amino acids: CASSPPGQGHTIYF. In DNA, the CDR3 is TGTGCCAGCAGTCCCCCGGGACAGGGGCACACCATATATTTT.

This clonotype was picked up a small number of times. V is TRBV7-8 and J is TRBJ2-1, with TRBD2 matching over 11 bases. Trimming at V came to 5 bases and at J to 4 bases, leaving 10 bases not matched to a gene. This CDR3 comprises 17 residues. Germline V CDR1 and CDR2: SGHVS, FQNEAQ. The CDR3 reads CASSLSRGTSGYNEQFF. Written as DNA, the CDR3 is TGTGCCAGCAGCCTCAGCCGTGGGACTAGCGGTTACAATGAGCAGTTCTTC. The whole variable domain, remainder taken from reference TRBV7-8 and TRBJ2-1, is GAGVSQSPRYKVAKRGQDVALRCDPISGHVSLFWYQQALGQGPEFLTYFQNEAQLDKSGLPSDRFFAERPEGSVSTLKIQRTQQEDSAVYLCASSLSRGTSGYNEQFFGPGTRLTVL.

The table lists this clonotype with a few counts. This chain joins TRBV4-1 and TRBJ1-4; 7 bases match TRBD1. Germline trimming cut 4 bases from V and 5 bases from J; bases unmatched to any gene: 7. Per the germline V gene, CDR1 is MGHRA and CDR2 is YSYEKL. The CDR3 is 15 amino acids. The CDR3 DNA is TGCGCCAGCAGCCTAAGAAGGGGGCAGAATGAAAAACTGTTTTTT. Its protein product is CASSLRRGQNEKLFF.

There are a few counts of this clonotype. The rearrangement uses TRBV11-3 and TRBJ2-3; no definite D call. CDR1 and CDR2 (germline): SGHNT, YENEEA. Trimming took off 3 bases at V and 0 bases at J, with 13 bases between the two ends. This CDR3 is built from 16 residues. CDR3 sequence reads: CASSFWEEPSTDTQYF. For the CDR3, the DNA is TGTGCCAGCAGCTTCTGGGAAGAGCCTAGCACAGATACGCAGTATTTT.

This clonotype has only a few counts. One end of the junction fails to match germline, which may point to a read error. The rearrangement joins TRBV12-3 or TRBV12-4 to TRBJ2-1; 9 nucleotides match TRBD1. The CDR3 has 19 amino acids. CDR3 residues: CAISFGQGLPGVSYNEQFF. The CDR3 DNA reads TGTGCCATCAGTTTTGGACAGGGGCTACCAGGAGTCTCCTACAATGAGCAGTTCTTC.

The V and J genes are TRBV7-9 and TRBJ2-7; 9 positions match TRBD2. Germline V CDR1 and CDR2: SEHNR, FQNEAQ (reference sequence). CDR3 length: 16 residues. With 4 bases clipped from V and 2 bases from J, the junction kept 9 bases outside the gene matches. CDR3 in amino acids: CASSWRASGTAYEQYF. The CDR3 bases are TGTGCCAGCAGCTGGAGGGCTAGCGGGACAGCCTACGAGCAGTACTTC.

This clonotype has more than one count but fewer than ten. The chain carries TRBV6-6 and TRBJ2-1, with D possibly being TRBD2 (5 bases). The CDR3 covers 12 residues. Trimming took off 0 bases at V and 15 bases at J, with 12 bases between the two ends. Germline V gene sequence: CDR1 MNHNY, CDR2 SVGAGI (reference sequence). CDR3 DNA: TGTGCCAGCAGTTACTCGACTACTATCTTGTTCTTC. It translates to CASSYSTTILFF.